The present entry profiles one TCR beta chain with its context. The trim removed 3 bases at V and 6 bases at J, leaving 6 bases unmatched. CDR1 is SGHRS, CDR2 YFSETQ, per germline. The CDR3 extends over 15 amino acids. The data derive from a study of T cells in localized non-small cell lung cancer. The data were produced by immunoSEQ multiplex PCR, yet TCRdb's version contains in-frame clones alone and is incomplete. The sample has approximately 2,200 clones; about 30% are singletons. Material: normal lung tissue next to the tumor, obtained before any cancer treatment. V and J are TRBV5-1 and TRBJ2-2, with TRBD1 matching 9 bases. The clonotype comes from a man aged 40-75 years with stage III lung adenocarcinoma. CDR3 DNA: TGCGCCAGCAGCTCGGGGGGACAGGGATCCGGGGAGCTGTTTTTT. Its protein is CASSSGGQGSGELFF. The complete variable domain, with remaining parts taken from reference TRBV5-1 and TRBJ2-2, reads KAGVTQTPRYLIKTRGQQVTLSCSPISGHRSVSWYQQTPGQGLQFLFEYFSETQRNKGNFPGRFSGRQFSNSRSEMNVSTLELGDSALYLCASSSGGQGSGELFFGEGSRLTVL.